Listed below are T cell receptor beta chains from one sample, sequenced in a study of OX40 agonist ivuxolimab in advanced cancers. The repertoire was sequenced with immunoSEQ multiplex PCR; TCRdb's copy has only in-frame clones and lacks some. In the table there are about 16,000 clones, about 75% of which are singletons. Sequences were derived from CD4+ or CD8+ T cells sorted from blood, sampled in a trial of the OX40 agonist ivuxolimab. These receptors originate from an adult with an advanced solid tumor such as melanoma, head and neck, liver or kidney cancer. CDR3s include the opening cysteine and the closing phenylalanine or tryptophan. Each record gives: clone size, V gene, D gene, CDR3 length, J gene, CDR3 protein, CDR3 DNA. D genes are given only for firm matches. A row's size may be missing; if present it is once, few, many or a size class.

NA,TRBV7-8,TRBD1,15,TRBJ2-5,CASSPRDRAQETQYF,TGTGCCAGCAGCCCCCGGGACAGGGCGCAAGAGACCCAGTACTTC
NA,TRBV13,TRBD1,15,TRBJ1-2,CASSLEGTGDYGYTF,TGTGCCAGCAGCTTAGAGGGGACAGGGGACTATGGCTACACCTTC
few,TRBV4-1,TRBD1,16,TRBJ1-5,CASSQGPGQGQQPQHF,TGCGCCAGCAGCCAAGGCCCGGGACAGGGCCAACAGCCCCAGCATTTT
NA,TRBV10-3,TRBD1,16,TRBJ1-1,CAISDLPDRVNTEAFF,TGTGCCATCAGTGATCTCCCGGACAGGGTAAACACTGAAGCTTTCTTT
few,TRBV6-5,NA,13,TRBJ1-5,CASSGVGNQPQHF,TGTGCCAGCAGTGGGGTCGGCAATCAGCCCCAGCATTTT
NA,TRBV6-5,NA,16,TRBJ1-1,CASSYFVSGMNTEAFF,TGTGCCAGCAGTTACTTTGTATCGGGAATGAACACTGAAGCTTTCTTT
NA,TRBV7-9,NA,13,TRBJ2-5,CASSSFFGETQYF,TGTGCCAGCAGCTCGTTTTTTGGGGAGACCCAGTACTTC
NA,TRBV7-3,NA,13,TRBJ1-1,CASSLEGNTEAFF,TGTGCCAGCAGCTTAGAAGGTAACACTGAAGCTTTCTTT
NA,TRBV5-1,NA,13,TRBJ2-2,CASSPPDHWELFF,TGCGCCAGCAGCCCACCGGACCATTGGGAGCTGTTTTTT
few,TRBV5-8,NA,13,TRBJ2-5,CASSLYNQETQYF,TGTGCCAGCAGCTTGTATAACCAAGAGACCCAGTACTTC
NA,TRBV6-7,TRBD1,18,TRBJ1-6,CASRGQCPLSSYNSPLHF,TGTGCCAGCAGGGGACAGTGCCCTCTCAGCTCCTATAATTCACCCCTCCACTTT
NA,TRBV7-9,NA,14,TRBJ2-1,CASSSETFYNEQFF,TGTGCCAGCAGTTCCGAGACTTTCTACAATGAGCAGTTCTTC
NA,TRBV6-1,TRBD2,14,TRBJ2-7,CASSGRGVSYEQYF,TGTGCCAGCAGTGGGCGGGGGGTTAGTTACGAGCAGTACTTC
once,TRBV6-5,NA,14,TRBJ1-2,CASSYSADYYGYTF,TGTGCCAGCAGTTACTCGGCAGACTACTATGGCTACACCTTC
NA,TRBV19,NA,12,TRBJ1-1,CASSERGTEAFF,TGTGCCAGTAGTGAAAGGGGGACTGAAGCTTTCTTT
NA,TRBV5-6,NA,16,TRBJ2-7,CASSLVGDASAYEQYF,TGTGCCAGCAGCTTGGTGGGGGACGCTTCAGCCTACGAGCAGTACTTC
medium-sized,TRBV7-8,NA,13,TRBJ2-5,CASSLLNQETQYF,TGTGCCAGCAGCTTACTAAACCAAGAGACCCAGTACTTC
few,TRBV4-1,NA,16,TRBJ2-1,CASSPIDEGFYNEQFF,TGCGCCAGCAGCCCTATAGACGAAGGGTTCTACAATGAGCAGTTCTTC
NA,TRBV6-5,NA,14,TRBJ2-2,CASSYRGYTGELFF,TGTGCCAGCAGTTACAGAGGTTACACCGGGGAGCTGTTTTTT
NA,TRBV5-1,NA,15,TRBJ2-3,CASSVGLASTDTQYF,TGCGCCAGCAGCGTGGGGCTAGCGAGCACAGATACGCAGTATTTT
few,TRBV7-6,NA,15,TRBJ1-1,CASSLGYAGNTEAFF,TGTGCCAGCAGCTTAGGGTATGCGGGAAACACTGAAGCTTTCTTT
few,TRBV4-1,TRBD2,17,TRBJ2-7,CASSPWTSGGASYEQYF,TGCGCCAGCAGCCCCTGGACTAGCGGGGGGGCCAGTTACGAGCAGTACTTC
NA,TRBV28,NA,16,TRBJ1-1,CASSPSLYGGNTEAFF,TGTGCCAGCAGTCCCTCGCTCTATGGGGGGAACACTGAAGCTTTCTTT
once,TRBV6-6,NA,16,TRBJ2-7,CASSLSPPGNSYEQYF,TGTGCCAGCAGTCTCTCCCCGCCCGGGAACTCCTACGAGCAGTACTTC
NA,TRBV4-1,NA,16,TRBJ1-5,CASSQGTGMGNQPQHF,TGCGCCAGCAGCCAAGGAACCGGGATGGGCAATCAGCCCCAGCATTTT
NA,TRBV4-1,NA,13,TRBJ1-5,CASSQEAAGPQHF,TGCGCCAGCAGCCAAGAGGCGGCGGGGCCCCAGCATTTT
NA,TRBV7-8,NA,14,TRBJ1-5,CASSLGQGNQPQHF,TGTGCCAGCAGCTTAGGACAGGGCAATCAGCCCCAGCATTTT
NA,TRBV9,NA,14,TRBJ2-7,CASSVGGSTYEQYF,TGTGCCAGCAGCGTAGGAGGCAGTACCTACGAGCAGTACTTC
NA,TRBV7-8,NA,14,TRBJ1-1,CASSLAGRRTEAFF,TGTGCCAGCAGCTTAGCAGGGCGGAGGACTGAAGCTTTCTTT
NA,TRBV6-5,NA,13,TRBJ2-1,CASSYGGHNEQFF,TGTGCCAGCAGTTACGGCGGACACAATGAGCAGTTCTTC
NA,TRBV5-8,NA,14,TRBJ1-1,CASSDIQRNTEAFF,TGTGCCAGCAGCGATATACAGCGGAACACTGAAGCTTTCTTT
NA,TRBV6-5,NA,15,TRBJ1-2,CASSYNEGHNYGYTF,TGTGCCAGCAGTTATAACGAGGGACACAACTATGGCTACACCTTC
NA,TRBV29-1,NA,14,TRBJ1-2,CSALGPGVNYGYTF,TGCAGCGCCCTAGGACCGGGGGTTAACTATGGCTACACCTTC
NA,TRBV7-8,TRBD2,15,TRBJ2-5,CASSPTSGATETQYF,TGTGCCAGCAGCCCGACTAGCGGGGCGACGGAGACCCAGTACTTC
NA,TRBV19,NA,14,TRBJ2-7,CASSARDGSYEQYF,TGTGCCAGTAGCGCCCGGGACGGCTCCTACGAGCAGTACTTC
few,TRBV7-9,NA,11,TRBJ1-1,CASSWEVEAFF,TGTGCCAGCAGCTGGGAAGTTGAAGCTTTCTTT
NA,TRBV11-1,NA,12,TRBJ2-7,CASSLAGVEQCF,TGTGCCAGCAGCTTGGCGGGTGTCGAGCAGTGCTTC
once,TRBV6-5,NA,13,TRBJ2-7,CASSATVSYEQYF,TGTGCCAGCAGTGCGACGGTCTCCTACGAGCAGTACTTC
NA,TRBV7-8,NA,15,TRBJ2-3,CASSLWGDRTDTQYF,TGTGCCAGCAGCTTATGGGGGGACCGGACAGATACGCAGTATTTT
NA,TRBV7-8,NA,13,TRBJ2-3,CASSLDWADTQYF,TGTGCCAGCAGCTTAGACTGGGCAGATACGCAGTATTTT
NA,TRBV4-2,NA,16,TRBJ1-1,CASSQEASGLGTEAFF,TGTGCCAGCAGCCAGGAGGCCTCGGGGCTAGGGACTGAAGCTTTCTTT
NA,TRBV4-3,TRBD2,18,TRBJ2-2,CASSQGTSGGENTGELFF,TGCGCCAGCAGCCAGGGGACTAGCGGGGGGGAGAACACCGGGGAGCTGTTTTTT